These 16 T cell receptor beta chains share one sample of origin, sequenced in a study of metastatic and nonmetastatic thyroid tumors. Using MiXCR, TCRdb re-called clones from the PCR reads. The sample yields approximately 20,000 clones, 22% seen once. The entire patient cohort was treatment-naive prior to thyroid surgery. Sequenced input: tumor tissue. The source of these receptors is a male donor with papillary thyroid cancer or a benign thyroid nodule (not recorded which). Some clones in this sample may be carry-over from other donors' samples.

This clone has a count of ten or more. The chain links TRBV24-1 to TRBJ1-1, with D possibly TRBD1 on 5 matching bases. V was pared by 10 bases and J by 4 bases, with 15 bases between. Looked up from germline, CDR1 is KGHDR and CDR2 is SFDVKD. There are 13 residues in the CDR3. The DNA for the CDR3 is TGTGCCACGCGGGACTTAGGGGCCACTGAAGCTTTCTTT. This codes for CATRDLGATEAFF.

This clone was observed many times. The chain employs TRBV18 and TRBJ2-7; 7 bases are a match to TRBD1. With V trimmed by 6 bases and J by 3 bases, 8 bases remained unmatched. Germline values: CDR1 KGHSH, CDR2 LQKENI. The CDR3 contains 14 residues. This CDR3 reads CASSLTRDSYEQYF. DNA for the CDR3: TGTGCCAGCTCTCTAACTCGGGACAGCTACGAGCAGTACTTC.

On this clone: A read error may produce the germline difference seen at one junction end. The CDR3 sequence: CASSAFLVTGELFF. CDR3 DNA sequence: TGTGCCAGCAGCGCCTTCCTAGTCACCGGGGAGCTTTTTTTT. The J gene is TRBJ2-2, the V gene TRBV7-3, with TRBD2 as a possible D gene (5 bases). The CDR3 has 14 residues. Germline V CDR1 and CDR2: SGHTA, FQGTGA.

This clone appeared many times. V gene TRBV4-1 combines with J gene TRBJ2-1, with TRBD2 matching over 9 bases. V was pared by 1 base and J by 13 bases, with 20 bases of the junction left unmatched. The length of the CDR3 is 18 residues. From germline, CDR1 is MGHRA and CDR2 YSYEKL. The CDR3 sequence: CASSQVAAGGPAAPSQFF. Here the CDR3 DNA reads TGCGCCAGCAGCCAAGTAGCGGCGGGAGGGCCGGCCGCACCTTCCCAGTTCTTC.

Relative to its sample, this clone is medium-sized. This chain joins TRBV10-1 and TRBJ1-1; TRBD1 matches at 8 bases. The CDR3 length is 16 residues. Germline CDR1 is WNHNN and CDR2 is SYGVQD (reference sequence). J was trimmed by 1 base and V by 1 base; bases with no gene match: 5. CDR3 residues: CASSEYRTGSNTEAFF. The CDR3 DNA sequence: TGCGCCAGCAGTGAGTATAGGACAGGGTCGAACACTGAAGCTTTCTTT.

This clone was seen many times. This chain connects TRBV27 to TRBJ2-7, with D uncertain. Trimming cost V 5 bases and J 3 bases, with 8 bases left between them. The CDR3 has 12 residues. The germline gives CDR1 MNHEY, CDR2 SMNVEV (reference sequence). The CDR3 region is CASSPGGYEQYF. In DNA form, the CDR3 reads TGTGCCAGCAGTCCAGGCGGCTACGAGCAGTACTTC.

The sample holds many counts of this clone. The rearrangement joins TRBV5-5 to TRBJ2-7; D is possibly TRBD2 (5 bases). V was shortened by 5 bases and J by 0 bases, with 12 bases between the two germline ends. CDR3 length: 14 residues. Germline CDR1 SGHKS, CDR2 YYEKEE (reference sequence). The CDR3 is CASRSGLSSYEQYF. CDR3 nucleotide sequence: TGTGCCAGCAGGTCCGGACTGAGCTCCTACGAGCAGTACTTC.

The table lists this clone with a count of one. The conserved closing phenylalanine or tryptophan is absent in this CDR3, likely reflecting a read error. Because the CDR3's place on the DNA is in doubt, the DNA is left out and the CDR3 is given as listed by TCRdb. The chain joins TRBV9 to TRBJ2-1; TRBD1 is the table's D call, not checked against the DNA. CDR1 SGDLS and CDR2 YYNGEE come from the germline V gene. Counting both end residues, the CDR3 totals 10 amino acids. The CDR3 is CASSPPSMEL.

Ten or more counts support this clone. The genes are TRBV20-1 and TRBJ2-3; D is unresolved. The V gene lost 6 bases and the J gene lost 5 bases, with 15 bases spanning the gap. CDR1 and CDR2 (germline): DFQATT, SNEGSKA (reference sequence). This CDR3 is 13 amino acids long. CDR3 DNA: TGCAGTGCCCGAACCGATAGGGTAGATACGCAGTATTTT. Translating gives CSARTDRVDTQYF.

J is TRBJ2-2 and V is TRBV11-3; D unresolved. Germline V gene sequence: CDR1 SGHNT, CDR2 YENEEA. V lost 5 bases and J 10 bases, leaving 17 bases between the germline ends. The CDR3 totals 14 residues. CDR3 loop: CASSRNMNTLELFF. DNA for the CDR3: TGTGCCAGCAGCCGAAACATGAACACCTTGGAGCTGTTTTTT.

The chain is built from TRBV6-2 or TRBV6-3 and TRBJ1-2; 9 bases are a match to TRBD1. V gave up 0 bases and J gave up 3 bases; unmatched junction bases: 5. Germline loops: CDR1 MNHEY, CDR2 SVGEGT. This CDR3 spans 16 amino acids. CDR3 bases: TGTGCCAGCAGTTACTCCCTCGGGACAGGGCACTATGGCTACACCTTC. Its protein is CASSYSLGTGHYGYTF.

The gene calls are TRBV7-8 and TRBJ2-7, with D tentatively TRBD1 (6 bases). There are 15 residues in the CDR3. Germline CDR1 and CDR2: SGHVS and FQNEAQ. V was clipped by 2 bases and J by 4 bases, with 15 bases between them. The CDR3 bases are TGTGCCAGCAGCTTACCGGGACAACCGGGATACGAGCAGTACTTC. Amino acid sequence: CASSLPGQPGYEQYF.

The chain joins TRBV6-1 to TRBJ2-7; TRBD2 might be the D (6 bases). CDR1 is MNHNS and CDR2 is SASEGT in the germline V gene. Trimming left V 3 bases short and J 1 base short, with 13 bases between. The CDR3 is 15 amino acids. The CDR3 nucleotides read TGTGCCAGCAGTGACAATAGCGGTGGGTCCTACGAGCAGTACTTC. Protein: CASSDNSGGSYEQYF.

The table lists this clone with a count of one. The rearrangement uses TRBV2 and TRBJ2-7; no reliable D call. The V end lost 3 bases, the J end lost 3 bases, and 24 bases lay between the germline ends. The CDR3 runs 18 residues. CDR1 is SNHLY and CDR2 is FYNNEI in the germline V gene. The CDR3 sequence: CASSEMVGIGWGNYEQYF. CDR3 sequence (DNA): TGTGCCAGCAGTGAGATGGTGGGGATCGGCTGGGGAAACTACGAGCAGTACTTC.

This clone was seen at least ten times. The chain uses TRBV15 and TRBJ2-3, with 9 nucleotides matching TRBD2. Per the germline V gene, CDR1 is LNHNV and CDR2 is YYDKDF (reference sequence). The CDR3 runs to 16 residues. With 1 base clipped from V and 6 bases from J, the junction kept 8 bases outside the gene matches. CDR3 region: CATSRGPSGEADTQYF. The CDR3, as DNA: TGTGCCACCAGCAGAGGCCCTAGCGGGGAGGCTGATACGCAGTATTTT. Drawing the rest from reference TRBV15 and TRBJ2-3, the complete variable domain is DAMVIQNPRYQVTQFGKPVTLSCSQTLNHNVMYWYQQKSSQAPKLLFHYYDKDFNNEADTPDNFQSRRPNTSFCFLDIRSPGLGDTAMYLCATSRGPSGEADTQYFGPGTRLTVL.

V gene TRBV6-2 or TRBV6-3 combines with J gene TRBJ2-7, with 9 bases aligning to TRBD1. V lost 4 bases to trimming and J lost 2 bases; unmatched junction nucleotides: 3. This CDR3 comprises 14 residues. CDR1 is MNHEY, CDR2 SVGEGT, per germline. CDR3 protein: CASSSGQGPYEQYF. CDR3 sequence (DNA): TGTGCCAGCAGTTCTGGACAGGGGCCCTACGAGCAGTACTTC.